Each of the 16 T cell receptor beta chains below was sequenced from the same sample in a study of identifying expanded T cells in peripheral blood. TCRdb's table, derived via immunoSEQ multiplex PCR, lists solely in-frame clones and lacks some. The sample shows around 99,000 clones, about nine tenths of them seen only once. What was sequenced was blood. Every receptor here comes from a person between 18 and 70 years old in good health.

This clone showed up just once. This chain links TRBV6-5 with TRBJ1-6; a possible D gene is TRBD1 (5 bases). CDR3 length equals 15 residues. The V end was cut by 8 bases, the J end by 9 bases, with 20 bases between. The germline gives CDR1 MNHEY, CDR2 SVGAGI. CDR3 loop: CASRMGGGRGSPLHF. The DNA of the CDR3 is TGTGCCAGCCGCATGGGGGGAGGGCGCGGTTCACCCCTCCACTTT.

This clone was seen once. This chain links TRBV5-1 with TRBJ2-7; D tentatively reads TRBD1 or TRBD2 (5 bases each). The V end lost 0 bases, the J end lost 6 bases, and 16 bases lay between the germline ends. Germline V lookup: CDR1 SGHRS, CDR2 YFSETQ. The CDR3 is 15 residues long. The chain's CDR3 is CASSLESGLYVEQYF. The CDR3 DNA reads TGCGCCAGCAGCTTGGAGTCGGGGCTATACGTCGAGCAGTACTTC.

The gene calls are TRBV6-1 and TRBJ2-5, with a possible D match to TRBD2 (5 bases). There are 13 residues in the CDR3. CDR1 and CDR2 (germline): MNHNS, SASEGT. V was pared by 6 bases and J by 5 bases, with 13 bases between. CDR3 nucleotide sequence: TGTGCCAGCAGATCAGCGGACGGGGAGACCCAGTACTTC. Translation gives CASRSADGETQYF.

The chain uses TRBV11-2 and TRBJ2-7; D gene uncertain. Germline CDR1 and CDR2: SGHAT and FQNNGV. The CDR3 is 11 residues long. Trimming took 5 bases from V and 7 from J, leaving 9 bases between them. CDR3 loop: CASSAVQEQYF. The CDR3 DNA sequence: TGTGCCAGCAGCGCCGTTCAAGAGCAGTACTTC.

CDR3 DNA: TGTGCCAGCAGCTTAGATGAGCCCCCTTACTACGAGCAGTACTTC. It is translated as CASSLDEPPYYEQYF. The gene calls are TRBV11-3 and TRBJ2-7; D gene ambiguous. The CDR3 totals 15 residues. Trimming took off 0 bases at V and 3 bases at J, with 12 bases between the two ends. Germline V CDR1 and CDR2: SGHNT, YENEEA.

V usage is TRBV19 and J usage is TRBJ2-7, with D unclear. This CDR3 has 15 amino acids. CDR1 is LNHDA, CDR2 SQIVND, per germline (reference sequence). V was shortened by 5 bases and J by 4 bases, with 18 bases between the two germline ends. CDR3 bases: TGTGCCAGTAGTCCGTGGGCGCTCCCCCATTACGAGCAGTACTTC. This translates into CASSPWALPHYEQYF.

The gene calls are TRBV5-1 and TRBJ1-2; possible D gene TRBD1, 6 bases. The length of the CDR3 is 14 residues. Germline CDR1 reads SGHRS; CDR2 reads YFSETQ. Trimming left V 0 bases short and J 7 bases short, with 13 bases between. DNA for the CDR3: TGCGCCAGCAGCTTGGAAGGGGGAAGCTCTGGCTACACCTTC. Its protein is CASSLEGGSSGYTF.

The V and J genes are TRBV2 and TRBJ1-1; a weak D match, TRBD1 (5 bases). The CDR3 contains 14 residues. Per germline, CDR1 SNHLY and CDR2 FYNNEI. Trimming left V 7 bases short and J 3 bases short, with 15 bases between. The CDR3 nucleotides read TGTGCCAGCATTCCCGGGGCGGGCTACACTGAAGCTTTCTTT. Amino acids: CASIPGAGYTEAFF.

The rearrangement links TRBV27 to TRBJ1-4, with 9 bases that match TRBD1. This CDR3 comprises 12 residues. Germline CDR1 reads MNHEY; CDR2 reads SMNVEV (reference sequence). This CDR3 is CGTGTGSEKLFF. The CDR3 DNA follows: TGTGGAACCGGGACAGGGTCAGAAAAACTGTTTTTT.

This clone was recorded a few times. The genes are TRBV2 and TRBJ2-7, with 7 nucleotides matching TRBD1. Germline V CDR1 and CDR2: SNHLY, FYNNEI. V shed 6 bases, J shed 7 bases, and the junction held 12 bases outside the gene matches. The CDR3 sequence is 14 residues long. CDR3 sequence (DNA): TGTGCCAGCAGACTGGGGACAGCTTCTGTGGAGCAGTACTTC. This encodes CASRLGTASVEQYF.

The CDR3 region has the DNA TGTGCCAGCAGCTCCCCCGGGACGGACTTTTGGGAGACCCAGTACTTC. Translated, it gives CASSSPGTDFWETQYF. The chain uses TRBV5-6 and TRBJ2-5; D is perhaps TRBD1 or TRBD2 (5 bases each). Germline CDR1 reads SGHDT; CDR2 reads YYEEEE. Trimming shortened V by 3 bases and J by 5 bases, and 20 bases separated the two germline ends. CDR3 length equals 16 residues.

V is TRBV5-1 and J is TRBJ1-4; D perhaps matches TRBD1 (5 bases). The CDR3 is 18 residues long. Trimming left V 3 bases short and J 4 bases short, with 22 bases between. CDR1 and CDR2 from the germline V gene are SGHRS and YFSETQ. The CDR3 DNA is TGCGCCAGCAGCTCTCTTTCCCCATCGGCAGGGTTTAATGAAAAACTGTTTTTT. Its protein product is CASSSLSPSAGFNEKLFF.

The chain joins TRBV14 to TRBJ1-4; 7 bases agree with TRBD1. V was clipped by 4 bases and J by 7 bases; unmatched bases: 9. Germline V lookup: CDR1 SGHDN, CDR2 FVKESK. This CDR3 spans 15 amino acids. The CDR3 nucleotides are TGTGCCAGCAGCCCTACCGGGACAGAGGGTGAAAAACTGTTTTTT. Translation: CASSPTGTEGEKLFF.

V usage is TRBV19 and J usage is TRBJ2-7; 13 bases line up with TRBD2. Unmatched junction bases numbered 3, after V lost 4 bases and J lost 3 bases. Germline V CDR1 and CDR2: LNHDA, SQIVND (reference sequence). This CDR3 is built from 15 residues. The CDR3 region is CASSRGLAGNYEQYF. CDR3 coding DNA: TGTGCCAGTAGTAGGGGACTAGCGGGAAACTACGAGCAGTACTTC.

The genes are TRBV5-1 and TRBJ2-7; the D gene could be TRBD1 or TRBD2 (5 bases each). The V gene's germline CDR1 is SGHRS and CDR2 YFSETQ. There are 12 residues in the CDR3. Trimming removed 1 base at V and 7 bases at J, with 9 bases between. This chain's CDR3 is CASSLKGTEQYF. The CDR3 DNA reads TGCGCCAGCAGCTTGAAGGGGACGGAGCAGTACTTC.

The rearrangement links TRBV28 to TRBJ1-5; D remains ambiguous. The CDR3 has 16 residues. V was pared by 2 bases and J by 4 bases, with 15 bases between. Germline V gene data show CDR1 as MDHEN and CDR2 as SYDVKM. The CDR3 spells CASSLGYFKENQPQHF. The CDR3 region has the DNA TGTGCCAGCAGTTTAGGATACTTCAAAGAGAATCAGCCCCAGCATTTT.